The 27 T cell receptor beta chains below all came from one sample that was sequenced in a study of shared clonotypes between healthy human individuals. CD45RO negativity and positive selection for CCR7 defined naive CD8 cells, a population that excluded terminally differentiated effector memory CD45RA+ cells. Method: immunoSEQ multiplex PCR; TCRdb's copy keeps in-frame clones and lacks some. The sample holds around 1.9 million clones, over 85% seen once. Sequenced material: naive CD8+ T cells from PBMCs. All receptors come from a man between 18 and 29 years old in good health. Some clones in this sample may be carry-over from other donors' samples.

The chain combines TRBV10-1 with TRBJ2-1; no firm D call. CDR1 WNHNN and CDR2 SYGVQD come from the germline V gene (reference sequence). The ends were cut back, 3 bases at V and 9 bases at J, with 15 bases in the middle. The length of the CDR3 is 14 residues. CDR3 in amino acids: CASSDIGQVREQFF. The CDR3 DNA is TGCGCCAGCAGTGATATAGGGCAGGTTCGTGAGCAGTTCTTC.

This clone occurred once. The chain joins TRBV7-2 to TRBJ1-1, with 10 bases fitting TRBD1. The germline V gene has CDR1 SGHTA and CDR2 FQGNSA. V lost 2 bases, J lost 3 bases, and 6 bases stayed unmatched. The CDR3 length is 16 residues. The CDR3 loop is CASSLKTGGLHTEAFF. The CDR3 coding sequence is TGTGCCAGCAGCTTAAAGACAGGGGGCCTTCACACTGAAGCTTTCTTT.

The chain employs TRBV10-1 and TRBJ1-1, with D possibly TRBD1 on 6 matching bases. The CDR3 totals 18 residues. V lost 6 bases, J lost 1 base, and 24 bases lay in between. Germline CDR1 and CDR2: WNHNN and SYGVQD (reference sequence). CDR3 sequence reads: CASRGGTRWVTGNTEAFF. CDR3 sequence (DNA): TGCGCCAGCAGAGGGGGGACACGGTGGGTAACAGGGAACACTGAAGCTTTCTTT.

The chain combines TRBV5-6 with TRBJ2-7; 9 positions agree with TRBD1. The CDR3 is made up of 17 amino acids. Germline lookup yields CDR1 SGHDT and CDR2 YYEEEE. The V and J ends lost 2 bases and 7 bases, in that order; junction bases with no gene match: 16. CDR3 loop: CASSFGTTGTGRVEQYF. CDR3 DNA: TGTGCCAGCAGCTTTGGGACTACGGGGACAGGGAGGGTTGAGCAGTACTTC.

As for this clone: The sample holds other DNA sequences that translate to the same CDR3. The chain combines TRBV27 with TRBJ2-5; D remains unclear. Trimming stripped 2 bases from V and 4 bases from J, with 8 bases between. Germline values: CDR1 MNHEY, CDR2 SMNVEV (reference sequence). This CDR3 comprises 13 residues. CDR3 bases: TGTGCCAGCAGTTTAAGTGGGCGAGAGACCCAGTACTTC. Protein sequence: CASSLSGRETQYF.

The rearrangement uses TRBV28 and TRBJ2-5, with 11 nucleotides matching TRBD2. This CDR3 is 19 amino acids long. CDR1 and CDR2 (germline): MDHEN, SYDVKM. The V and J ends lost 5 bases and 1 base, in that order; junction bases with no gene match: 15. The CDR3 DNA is TGTGCCAGCAGTACTCTCAAACTCACTAGCGGGAGTTTCCAAGAGACCCAGTACTTC. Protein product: CASSTLKLTSGSFQETQYF. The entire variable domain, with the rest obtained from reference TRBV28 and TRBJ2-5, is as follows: DVKVTQSSRYLVKRTGEKVFLECVQDMDHENMFWYRQDPGLGLRLIYFSYDVKMKEKGDIPEGYSVSREKKERFSLILESASTNQTSMYLCASSTLKLTSGSFQETQYFGPGTRLLVL.

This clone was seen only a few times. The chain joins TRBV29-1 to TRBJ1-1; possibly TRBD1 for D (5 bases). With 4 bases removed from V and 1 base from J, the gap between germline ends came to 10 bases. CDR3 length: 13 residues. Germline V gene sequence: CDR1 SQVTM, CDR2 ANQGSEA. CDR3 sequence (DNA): TGCAGCGTTGCGCGGGGACCGAACACTGAAGCTTTCTTT. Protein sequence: CSVARGPNTEAFF.

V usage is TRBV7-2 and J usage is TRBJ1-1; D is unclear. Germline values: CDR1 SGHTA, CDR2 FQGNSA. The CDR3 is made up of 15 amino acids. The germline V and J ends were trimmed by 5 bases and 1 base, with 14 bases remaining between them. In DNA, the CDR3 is TGTGCCAGCAGCCCGCGCTTTGGGAGGAACACTGAAGCTTTCTTT. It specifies CASSPRFGRNTEAFF.

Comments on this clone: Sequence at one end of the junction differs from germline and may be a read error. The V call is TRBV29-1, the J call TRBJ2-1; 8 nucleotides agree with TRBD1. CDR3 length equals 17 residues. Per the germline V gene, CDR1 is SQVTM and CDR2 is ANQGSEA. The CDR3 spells CSVELRTGRLTYNKQFF. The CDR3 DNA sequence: TGCAGCGTTGAACTTAGGACAGGGCGTTTGACGTACAATAAGCAGTTCTTC.

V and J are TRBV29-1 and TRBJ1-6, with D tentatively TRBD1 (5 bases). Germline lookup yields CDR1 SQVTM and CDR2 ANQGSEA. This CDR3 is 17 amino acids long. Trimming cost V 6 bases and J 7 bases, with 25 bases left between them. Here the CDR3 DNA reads TGCAGCGTGGGGGACGAGGGCACGGAGGGGCCCAATTCACCCCTCCACTTT. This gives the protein CSVGDEGTEGPNSPLHF.

The CDR3 loop is CASSFYKNTGELFF. The DNA of the CDR3 is TGTGCCAGCAGCTTTTACAAGAACACCGGGGAGCTGTTTTTT. V gene TRBV11-2 combines with J gene TRBJ2-2, with no clear D. V shed 3 bases and J shed 1 base, with 6 bases lying between them. Germline loops: CDR1 SGHAT, CDR2 FQNNGV. This CDR3 is 14 amino acids long.

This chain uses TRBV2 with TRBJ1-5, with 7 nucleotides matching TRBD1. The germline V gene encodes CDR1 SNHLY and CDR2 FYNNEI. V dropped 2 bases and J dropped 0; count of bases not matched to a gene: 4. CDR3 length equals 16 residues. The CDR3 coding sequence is TGTGCCAGCAGTGAACAGGGGGAGTATAGCAATCAGCCCCAGCATTTT. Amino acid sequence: CASSEQGEYSNQPQHF. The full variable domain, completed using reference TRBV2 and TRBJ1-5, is EPEVTQTPSHQVTQMGQEVILRCVPISNHLYFYWYRQILGQKVEFLVSFYNNEISEKSEIFDDQFSVERPDGSNFTLKIRSTKLEDSAMYFCASSEQGEYSNQPQHFGDGTRLSIL.

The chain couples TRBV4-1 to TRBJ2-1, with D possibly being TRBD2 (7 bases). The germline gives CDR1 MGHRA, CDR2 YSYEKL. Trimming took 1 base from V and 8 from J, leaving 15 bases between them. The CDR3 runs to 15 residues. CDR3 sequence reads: CASSQGYREGDEQFF. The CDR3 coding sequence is TGCGCCAGCAGCCAAGGCTACAGGGAGGGGGATGAGCAGTTCTTC.

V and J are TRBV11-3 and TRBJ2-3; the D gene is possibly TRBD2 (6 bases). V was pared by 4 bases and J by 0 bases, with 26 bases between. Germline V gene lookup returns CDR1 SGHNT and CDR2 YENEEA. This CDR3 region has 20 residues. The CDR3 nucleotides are TGTGCCAGCAGCTCCAACCTCCCAGGCGGCGGGGCCACTAGCACAGATACGCAGTATTTT. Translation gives CASSSNLPGGGATSTDTQYF.

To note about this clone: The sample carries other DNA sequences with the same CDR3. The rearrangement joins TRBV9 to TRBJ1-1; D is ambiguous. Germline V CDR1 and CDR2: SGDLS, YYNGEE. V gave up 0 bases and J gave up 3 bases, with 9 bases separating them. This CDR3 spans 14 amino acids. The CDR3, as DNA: TGTGCCAGCAGCGTAGACTCACGGGACACTGAAGCTTTCTTT. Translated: CASSVDSRDTEAFF.

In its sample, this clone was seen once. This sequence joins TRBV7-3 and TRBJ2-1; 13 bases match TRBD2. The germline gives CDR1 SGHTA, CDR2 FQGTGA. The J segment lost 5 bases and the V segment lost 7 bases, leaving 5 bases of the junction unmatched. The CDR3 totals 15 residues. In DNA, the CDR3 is TGTGCCAGCACTATGGGACTAGCGGGGAACAATGAGCAGTTCTTC. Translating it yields CASTMGLAGNNEQFF.

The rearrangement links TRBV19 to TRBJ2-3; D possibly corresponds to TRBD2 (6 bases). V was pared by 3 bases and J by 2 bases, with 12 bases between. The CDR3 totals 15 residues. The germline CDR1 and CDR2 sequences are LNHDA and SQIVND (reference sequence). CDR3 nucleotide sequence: TGTGCCAGTAGTATCGGTAGCGGTTACACAGATACGCAGTATTTT. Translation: CASSIGSGYTDTQYF.

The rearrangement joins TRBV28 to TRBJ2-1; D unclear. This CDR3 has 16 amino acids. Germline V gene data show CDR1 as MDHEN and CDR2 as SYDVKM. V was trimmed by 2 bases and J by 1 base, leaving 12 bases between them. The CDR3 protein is CASSLGRARSYNEQFF. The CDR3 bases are TGTGCCAGCAGTTTAGGTAGGGCTAGGTCCTACAATGAGCAGTTCTTC.

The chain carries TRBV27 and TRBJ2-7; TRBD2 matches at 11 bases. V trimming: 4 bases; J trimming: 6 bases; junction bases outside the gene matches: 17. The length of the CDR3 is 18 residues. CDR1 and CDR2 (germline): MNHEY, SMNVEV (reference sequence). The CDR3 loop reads CASSSIKGVAGGPSEQYF. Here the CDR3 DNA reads TGTGCCAGCAGTTCGATAAAGGGGGTAGCGGGAGGGCCTAGCGAGCAGTACTTC.

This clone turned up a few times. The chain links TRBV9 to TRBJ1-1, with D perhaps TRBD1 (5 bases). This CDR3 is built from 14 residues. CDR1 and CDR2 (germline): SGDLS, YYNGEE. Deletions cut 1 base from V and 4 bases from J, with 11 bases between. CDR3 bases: TGTGCCAGCAGCGTATCGGGGGGACGCACTGAAGCTTTCTTT. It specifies CASSVSGGRTEAFF.

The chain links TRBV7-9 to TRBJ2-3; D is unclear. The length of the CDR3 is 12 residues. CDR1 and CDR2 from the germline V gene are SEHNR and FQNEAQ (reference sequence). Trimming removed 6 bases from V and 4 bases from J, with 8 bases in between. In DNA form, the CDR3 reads TGTGCCAGCAGGTTTATGTCAGATACGCAGTATTTT. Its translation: CASRFMSDTQYF.

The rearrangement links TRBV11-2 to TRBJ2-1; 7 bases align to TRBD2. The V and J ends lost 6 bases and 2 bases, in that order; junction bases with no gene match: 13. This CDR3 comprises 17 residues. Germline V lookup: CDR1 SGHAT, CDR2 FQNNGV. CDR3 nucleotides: TGTGCCAGCAGTCCCTTGGGGGGGAGGCTCCCCTACAATGAGCAGTTCTTC. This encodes CASSPLGGRLPYNEQFF.

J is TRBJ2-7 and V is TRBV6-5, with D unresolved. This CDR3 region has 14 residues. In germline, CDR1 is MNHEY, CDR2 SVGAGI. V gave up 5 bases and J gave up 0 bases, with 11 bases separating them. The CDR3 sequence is CASSIRTASYEQYF. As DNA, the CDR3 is TGTGCCAGCAGTATCCGGACGGCCTCCTACGAGCAGTACTTC.

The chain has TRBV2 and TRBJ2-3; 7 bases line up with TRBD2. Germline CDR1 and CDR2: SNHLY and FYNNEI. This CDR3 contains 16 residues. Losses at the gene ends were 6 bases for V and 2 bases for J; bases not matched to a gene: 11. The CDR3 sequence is CASSAGLGDYTDTQYF. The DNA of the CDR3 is TGTGCCAGCAGCGCGGGTCTTGGGGACTACACAGATACGCAGTATTTT.

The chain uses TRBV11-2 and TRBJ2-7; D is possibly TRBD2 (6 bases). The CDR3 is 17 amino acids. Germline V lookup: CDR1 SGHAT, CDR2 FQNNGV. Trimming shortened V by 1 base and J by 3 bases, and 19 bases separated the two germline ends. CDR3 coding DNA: TGTGCCAGCAGCTTAGTCGGGACCGCGGGGAACTACTACGAGCAGTACTTC. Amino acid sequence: CASSLVGTAGNYYEQYF.

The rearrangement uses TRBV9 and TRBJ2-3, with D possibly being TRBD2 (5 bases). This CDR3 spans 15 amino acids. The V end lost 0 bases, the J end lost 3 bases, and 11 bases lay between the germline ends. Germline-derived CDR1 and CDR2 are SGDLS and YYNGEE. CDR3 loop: CASSVGGKLTDTQYF. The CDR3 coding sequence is TGTGCCAGCAGCGTAGGAGGGAAATTGACAGATACGCAGTATTTT.

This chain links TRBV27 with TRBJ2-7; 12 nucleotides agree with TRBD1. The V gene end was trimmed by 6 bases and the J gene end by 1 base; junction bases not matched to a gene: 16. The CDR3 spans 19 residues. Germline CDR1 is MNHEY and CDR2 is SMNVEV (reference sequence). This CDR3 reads CASRSGTGGWSGSSYEQYF. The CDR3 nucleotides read TGTGCCAGCAGGTCCGGGACAGGGGGCTGGAGCGGGAGTTCCTACGAGCAGTACTTC.